The clone carrying this TCR beta chain was recorded many times. Germline trimming cut 9 bases from V and 7 bases from J; bases unmatched to any gene: 10. The CDR3 has 14 amino acids. This sample is part of a study of CD8+CD57+ T cells in acquired aplastic anemia. The TCR beta profiling, which covered VDJ combination and CDR3 sequence, was carried out using genomic DNA as the template. A single record per CDR3 protein comes from TCRdb applying MiXCR to the reads. The sample has some 200,000 distinct CDR3 sequences; about half are singletons. Those patients picked for sequencing had displayed CD8+CD57+ cell expansion on flow cytometry.

The sequence came from a human donor with aplastic anemia. Sequenced material: sorted CD4+, CD8+, or CD8+CD57+ T cells (not recorded which) from PBMCs. The chain joins TRBV12-3 or TRBV12-4 to TRBJ2-1; TRBD1 matches 9 bases. In DNA form, the CDR3 reads TGTGCCAGTACCTGGGGACAGGGAGGGAATGAGCAGTTCTTC. Translated, it gives CASTWGQGGNEQFF.